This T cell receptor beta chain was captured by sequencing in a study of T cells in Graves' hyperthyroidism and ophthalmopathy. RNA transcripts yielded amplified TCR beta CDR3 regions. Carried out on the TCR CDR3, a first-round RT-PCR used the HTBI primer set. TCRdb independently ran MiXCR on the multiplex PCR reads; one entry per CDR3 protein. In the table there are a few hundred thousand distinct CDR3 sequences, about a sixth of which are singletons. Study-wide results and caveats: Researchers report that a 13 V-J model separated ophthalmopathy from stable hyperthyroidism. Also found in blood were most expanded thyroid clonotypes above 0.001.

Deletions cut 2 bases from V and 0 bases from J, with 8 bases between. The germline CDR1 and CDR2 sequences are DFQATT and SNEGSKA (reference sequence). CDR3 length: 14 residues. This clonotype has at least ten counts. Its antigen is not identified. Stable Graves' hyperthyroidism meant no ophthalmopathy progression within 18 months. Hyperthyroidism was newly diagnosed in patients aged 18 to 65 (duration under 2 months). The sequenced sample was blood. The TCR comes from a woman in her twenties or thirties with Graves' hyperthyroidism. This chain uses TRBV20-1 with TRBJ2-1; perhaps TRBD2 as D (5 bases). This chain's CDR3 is CSARTTSSYNEQFF. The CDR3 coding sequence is TGCAGTGCTAGAACAACTAGCTCCTACAATGAGCAGTTCTTC.